This entry features one TCR beta chain sequence. No antigen is known for it. A much bigger clone sits one base away, suggesting this may be a read error. Other DNA variants within this sample encode the same CDR3. The data originate from a study of shared clonotypes between healthy human individuals (dated by TCRdb to 2018 to 2020). About the investigation overall: The cohort included a few men and two women between 18 and 49 years of age. Blood TCR repertoires of four to six healthy adults were deeply sequenced to estimate repertoire size and the extent of clonotype sharing between individuals. Different laboratories and diverse techniques were used to prepare libraries and sequence TCR repertoires, to increase sequencing depth and limit assay-specific biases. Per donor, leukapheresis produced somewhere between about 0.9 and 9.5 billion PBMCs.

V and J are truncated by 3 bases and 0 bases respectively, leaving an intervening sequence of 1 base. Inclusive of the bounding cysteine and phenylalanine, the CDR3 is 12 residues long. Solely the CDR3 DNA is kept, with 36 bases framed from the first base. In the germline V gene, CDR1 corresponds to SGHTA and CDR2 to FQGNSA. The full study reports these points: Only blood was sampled, and tissue TCR repertoires likely differ from those in blood. Pairwise subsampling led to the expectation that sequencing depth would affect the degree of clonotype sharing among donors. Because the study included a small number of donors, the genetic and exposure-history diversity represented was limited.

The donors were healthy, HIV-negative adults with no recently reported acute infections or vaccinations. Every donor was a Caucasian adult living in Nashville, Tennessee, USA. For unsorted samples, roughly 91 million PBMCs were counted, and genomic DNA was extracted using the QIAamp DNA Blood Mini kit. Blood was collected by leukapheresis, and PBMCs were isolated by Ficoll-Histopaque density gradient centrifugation and then cryopreserved in liquid nitrogen vapor phase. Using the deep immunoSEQ assay, multiplex PCR amplified TCR CDR3 regions from genomic DNA. Genomic DNA extracted from each cell subset was distributed evenly over all wells of several immunoSEQ 96-well plates, and each plate served as one replicate. For unsorted PBMC, about 300 ng genomic DNA, equal to 25,000 to 35,000 T cell genomes, was loaded into each replicate PCR. Ten immunoSEQ deep assay plates were used to sequence the unsorted PBMC genomic DNA. The purified libraries were quantified using a Qubit 3.0 fluorometer, sized with a Bioanalyzer 2100, and then quantified again using the KAPA Library Quantification kit. Every immunoSEQ 96-well plate was sequenced on a separate single-read 150-cycle Illumina NextSeq 550 flow cell. The study's own analysis went as follows. Because the immunoSEQ output held only junctional sequences and lacked quality scores, the filtering could not match the filtering applied to full-length reads. To assign V/J genes and CDR3, sequences were annotated using PyIR, a Python wrapper for IgBLAST v1.9, with IMGT germline references. Reads with weak V/J assignments (E-value above 1e-6), missing CDR3, stop codons, out-of-frame junctions, or ambiguous translated residues were removed. A V3J clonotype was defined by an identical inferred V gene, J gene, and CDR3 amino acid sequence. Percentage overlap between repertoires was computed as shared unique clonotypes divided by the size of the smaller repertoire. Three approaches were used to assess repertoire richness: RTK rarefaction, the Chao1 estimator, and Recon v2.1 estimates of unobserved clonotypes. TCRdb retrieved this table from immuneACCESS and kept in-frame rearrangements only. Not all clones are present; in checked studies, unresolved V genes account for under half, and no reason is known for the remainder. V, J and clone size are those of that table, while D and trimming were read from the DNA. This sample lists approximately 470,000 clones; more than 75% were detected once. Around 12% of the sample comes from the top ten.

The sequence was collected from a middle-aged woman in good health. Some clones in this sample may be carry-over from other donors' samples. Input material: PBMCs. In this chain, TRBV7-2 is recombined with TRBJ2-3; no D gene can be assigned with confidence. The CDR3 protein: CASSFSTDTQYF. In nucleotide form, the sequence is TGTGCCAGCAGCTTCAGCACAGATACGCAGTATTTT.